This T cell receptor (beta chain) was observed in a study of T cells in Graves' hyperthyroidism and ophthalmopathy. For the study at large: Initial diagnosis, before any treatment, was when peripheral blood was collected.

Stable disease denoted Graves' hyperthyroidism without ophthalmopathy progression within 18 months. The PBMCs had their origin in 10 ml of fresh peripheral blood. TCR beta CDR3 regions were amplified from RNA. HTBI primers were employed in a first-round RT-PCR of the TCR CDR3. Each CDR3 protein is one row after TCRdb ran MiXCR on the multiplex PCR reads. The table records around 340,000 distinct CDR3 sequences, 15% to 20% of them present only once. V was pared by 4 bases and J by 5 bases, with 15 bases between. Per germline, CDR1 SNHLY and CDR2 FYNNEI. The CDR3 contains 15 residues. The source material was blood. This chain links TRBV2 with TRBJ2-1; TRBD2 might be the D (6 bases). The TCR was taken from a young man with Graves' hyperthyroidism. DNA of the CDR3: TGTGCCAGCAGTGCCTGGGGCGGGGCCCACAATGAGCAGTTCTTC. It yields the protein CASSAWGGAHNEQFF.